The rows below give T cell receptor beta chains drawn from one sample of a study of post-analysis software for immune sequencing data. In TCRdb, the PCR reads were re-called with MiXCR into one record per CDR3 protein. The sample holds 650,000 to 850,000 distinct CDR3 sequences; around 50% are singletons and the top ten take approximately 4.5%. Sequenced sample: blood. Receptor source: a girl aged 10 to 17 with multiple sclerosis. Each CDR3 is given with its conserved first and last residue. The D gene is left open where the match is weak. Some rows mark clone size as missing; the rest say once, few, many or name a class of expanded clone.

TRBV7-6	NA	TRBD2	TRBJ2-1	TGTGCCAGCAGCAAGAGCGGGGCCCAGGCCTCCTACAATGAGCAGTTCTTC	CASSKSGAQASYNEQFF
TRBV9	NA	NA	TRBJ1-1	TGTGCCAGCAGTGCCCATCACGACATCTTGGGTACTGAAGCTTTCTTT	CASSAHHDILGTEAFF
TRBV20-1	once	NA	TRBJ2-5	TGCAGTGCCACGGCGCAGGCGACCCAGTACTTC	CSATAQATQYF
TRBV5-6	few	NA	TRBJ2-1	TGTGCCAGCAGCATCAACCCCGTCGGCGAGCAGTTCTTC	CASSINPVGEQFF
TRBV20-1	few	TRBD2	TRBJ2-7	TGCAGTGCTAGAGATCCAATAGCGGGAGGGATCCACGAGCAGTACTTC	CSARDPIAGGIHEQYF
TRBV7-3	NA	NA	TRBJ2-3	TGTGCCGGCAGCCCGGACCAGGGGAATACGCAGTATTTT	CAGSPDQGNTQYF
TRBV3-1	NA	NA	TRBJ2-1	TGTGCCAGCAGCCAAGTTCCTCGGGCCTCCTACAATGAGCAGTTCTTC	CASSQVPRASYNEQFF
TRBV20-1	NA	NA	TRBJ2-1	TGCAGTGCTAGATACGGAACTAGCCCCAATGAGCAGTTCTTC	CSARYGTSPNEQFF
TRBV2	few	NA	TRBJ1-6	TGTGCCAGCAGTTCCGGGACGGCTAATTCACCCCTCCACTTT	CASSSGTANSPLHF
TRBV15	NA	NA	TRBJ2-4	TGTGCTACCAGCTCGTACGTAATAGCCAAAAACATTCAGTACTTC	CATSSYVIAKNIQYF
TRBV5-1	few	NA	TRBJ1-4	TGCGCCAGCAGCTCAACAACTAATGAAAAACTGTTTTTT	CASSSTTNEKLFF
TRBV20-1	NA	NA	TRBJ2-5	TGCAGTGCAACTCCCACAGGCGGGGAGACCCAGTACTTC	CSATPTGGETQYF
TRBV27	few	TRBD2	TRBJ2-1	TGTGCCAGCAGTTTGGGTAGCGGGAGGTTCATCTCCTACAATGAGCAGTTCTTC	CASSLGSGRFISYNEQFF
TRBV7-2	NA	NA	TRBJ2-7	TGTGCCAGCAGTCTACCTCTAGGTTTCTACGAGCAGTACTTC	CASSLPLGFYEQYF
TRBV29-1	few	TRBD2	TRBJ2-5	TGCAGCGTTGGTCCGGGACTAGCGGGGCTACAAGAGACCCAGTACTTC	CSVGPGLAGLQETQYF
TRBV5-5	few	NA	TRBJ1-2	TGTGCCAGCAGCTTGGGAGCGTTAGCCTGGGATGGCTACACCTTC	CASSLGALAWDGYTF
TRBV6-1	NA	NA	TRBJ2-1	TGTGCCAGCATTGGGGTTCCCTACAATGAGCAGTTCTTC	CASIGVPYNEQFF
TRBV20-1	NA	TRBD2	TRBJ2-5	TGCAGTGCTACTAGGACTAGCAAACAAGAGACCCAGTACTTC	CSATRTSKQETQYF
TRBV7-8	NA	TRBD2	TRBJ2-4	TGTGCCAGCAGCCCCCCCCTGCGGGAGGCCAAAAACATTCAGTACTTC	CASSPPLREAKNIQYF
TRBV19	few	NA	TRBJ2-5	TGTGCCAGTAGTAACGCTGGGGGCGGCCAAGAGACCCAGTACTTC	CASSNAGGGQETQYF
TRBV10-3	NA	NA	TRBJ2-3	TGTGCCATCAGTGGGGGTAAAGGGTTTAGCACAGATACGCAGTATTTT	CAISGGKGFSTDTQYF
TRBV10-3	NA	NA	TRBJ1-4	TGTGCCATCAGTGAGTCCCCGGGTAATGAAAAACTGTTTTTT	CAISESPGNEKLFF
TRBV7-2	NA	NA	TRBJ1-6	TGTGCCAGCAGCTTCCGGGACGACTATAATTCACCCCTCCACTTT	CASSFRDDYNSPLHF
TRBV7-3	few	NA	TRBJ2-1	TGTGCCAGCAGCCCGCTAGATGACAATGAGCAGTTCTTC	CASSPLDDNEQFF
TRBV29-1	NA	NA	TRBJ2-7	TGCAGCGTTGATAGTCGCAAAACCGGCTACAATGAGCAGTACTTC	CSVDSRKTGYNEQYF
TRBV20-1	NA	NA	TRBJ1-2	TGCAGTGCTAGAGTGCGCAGTAACTATGGCTACACCTTC	CSARVRSNYGYTF
TRBV10-3	few	NA	TRBJ2-5	TGTGCCATCGCAGGGGAGGGAGAGACCCAGTACTTC	CAIAGEGETQYF
TRBV3-1	few	NA	TRBJ2-7	TGTGCCAGCACCGACAGGACGGTTAACGAGCAGTACTTC	CASTDRTVNEQYF